This section outlines one T cell receptor beta chain sequence together with its context. The target antigen is unknown. This CDR3 has 13 amino acids. Germline V gene data show CDR1 as SGHRS and CDR2 as YFSETQ. Trimming removed 1 base from V and 3 bases from J, with 8 bases in between. These data belong to a study of PD-1 blockade in classical Hodgkin lymphoma. The study's findings and limits: With CD4+ cells, TCR diversity rose significantly by C4D1, but not with CD8+ cells. Newly diagnosed patients were reported to start with lower TCR diversity than healthy donors. The study found complete responders had baseline diversity similar to newly diagnosed patients.

The patients all showed relapse after autologous stem cell transplantation, while their brentuximab vedotin exposure varied. Produced via immunoSEQ multiplex PCR; TCRdb's table is partial and in-frame only. The top ten hold 13% to 15% of the sample, which has about 36,000 clones, approximately 69% seen once. This specimen was peripheral blood mononuclear cells (PBMCs), taken before the second cycle of nivolumab. The chain joins TRBV5-1 to TRBJ2-7, with a possible D match to TRBD2 (5 bases). The source of this sequence is a human donor with classical Hodgkin lymphoma. CDR3 DNA: TGCGCCAGCAGCTTGCACGGGGACTACGAGCAGTACTTC. Translating it yields CASSLHGDYEQYF. The full variable domain, its missing parts supplied by reference TRBV5-1 and TRBJ2-7, is KAGVTQTPRYLIKTRGQQVTLSCSPISGHRSVSWYQQTPGQGLQFLFEYFSETQRNKGNFPGRFSGRQFSNSRSEMNVSTLELGDSALYLCASSLHGDYEQYFGPGTRLTVT.